This T cell receptor beta chain was captured in a study of Tregs in tolerant kidney transplant recipients. CDR1 and CDR2 (germline): LNHDA, SQIVND (reference sequence). The CDR3 has 13 amino acids. V gave up 8 bases and J gave up 7 bases; unmatched junction bases: 6. In regard to this clone: Its antigen is unidentified. Coverage ceases 3 residues before the CDR3 finishes, and the germline J gene fills in the end.

CD4+CD25+CD127- Tregs, CD4+CD25- non-Tregs, CD4 and CD8 cells were sorted. TCRdb's copy holds only in-frame clones and misses some; the assay was immunoSEQ multiplex PCR. The sample data list about 30,000 clones. Findings and limits, study-wide: Activated donor B cell expansion appeared to reveal the most relevant donor-specific TCRbeta repertoire. Biological reproducibility was not directly addressed in this study.

The sample consisted of CD8+ T cells from blood, taken before the transplant. The TCR sequence derives from a human donor who received a combined kidney and bone marrow transplant. The genes are TRBV19 and TRBJ2-1; 9 bases agree with TRBD2. This chain's CDR3 is CASGASGNNEQFF. The sequenced part of the CDR3 DNA is TGTGCCAGTGGGGCTAGCGGGAATAATGAG.